Shown below are 24 T cell receptor beta chains from a single sample sequenced in a study of cytomegalovirus exposure and HLA in healthy donors. The method was immunoSEQ multiplex PCR; TCRdb's version includes in-frame clones alone and lacks a portion of them. Of around 99,000 clones listed, about 90% were seen once; the top ten hold less than 2.5%. Sequencing input: PBMCs. All receptors come from a woman younger than 35 in good health and CMV-seronegative.

The rearrangement links TRBV30 to TRBJ2-5; D is possibly TRBD2 (7 bases). Germline values: CDR1 GTSNPN, CDR2 SVGIG (reference sequence). This CDR3 spans 14 amino acids. V was pared by 5 bases and J by 2 bases, with 15 bases between. Here the CDR3 DNA reads TGTGCCTGGGGTAGGGGGGGCGCACAAGAGACCCAGTACTTC. It encodes CAWGRGGAQETQYF.

The chain has TRBV9 and TRBJ2-2; D is ambiguous. V was shortened by 0 bases and J by 6 bases, with 3 bases between the two germline ends. There are 12 residues in the CDR3. From germline, CDR1 is SGDLS and CDR2 YYNGEE. CDR3 region: CASSVAAGELFF. In DNA form, the CDR3 reads TGTGCCAGCAGCGTAGCCGCCGGGGAGCTGTTTTTT.

The chain links TRBV20-1 to TRBJ1-2; TRBD1 aligns across 7 bases. V lost 4 bases to trimming and J lost 8 bases; unmatched junction nucleotides: 4. Germline V gene lookup returns CDR1 DFQATT and CDR2 SNEGSKA (reference sequence). CDR3 size: 11 residues. The CDR3 loop reads CSANRGEGYTF. The CDR3 nucleotides read TGCAGTGCTAACAGGGGAGAAGGCTACACCTTC.

V usage is TRBV19 and J usage is TRBJ1-1; possibly TRBD1 for D (6 bases). From germline, CDR1 is LNHDA and CDR2 SQIVND (reference sequence). The ends were cut back, 3 bases at V and 2 bases at J, with 10 bases in the middle. The CDR3 consists of 14 residues. CDR3 in DNA: TGTGCCAGTAGTATTCCAGGGGTCAACACTGAAGCTTTCTTT. Translated: CASSIPGVNTEAFF.

V gene TRBV7-6 combines with J gene TRBJ2-5, with D tentatively TRBD2 (6 bases). The CDR3 length is 13 residues. Germline-derived CDR1 and CDR2 are SGHVS and FNYEAQ. V was trimmed by 5 bases and J by 5 bases, leaving 12 bases between them. CDR3: CASSRGLGETQYF. The CDR3 coding sequence is TGTGCCAGCAGCCGGGGGTTAGGGGAGACCCAGTACTTC.

This clone appeared a few times. The chain joins TRBV11-2 to TRBJ1-1, with D uncertain. V was clipped by 0 bases and J by 1 base, with 9 bases between them. The CDR3 contains 15 residues. The germline V gene has CDR1 SGHAT and CDR2 FQNNGV. DNA for the CDR3: TGTGCCAGCAGCTTAGAACTAACACCGAACACTGAAGCTTTCTTT. Encoded protein: CASSLELTPNTEAFF. Combining the CDR3 with reference TRBV11-2 and TRBJ1-1 gives the whole variable domain EAGVAQSPRYKIIEKRQSVAFWCNPISGHATLYWYQQILGQGPKLLIQFQNNGVVDDSQLPKDRFSAERLKGVDSTLKIQPAKLEDSAVYLCASSLELTPNTEAFFGQGTRLTVV.

The chain employs TRBV4-2 and TRBJ1-1; tentative D call: TRBD1 (5 bases). Germline V gene lookup returns CDR1 LGHNA and CDR2 YNFKEQ. The CDR3 totals 14 residues. Trimming removed 2 bases at V and 0 bases at J, with 7 bases between. CDR3 sequence reads: CASSQQGLNTEAFF. The CDR3 bases are TGTGCCAGCAGCCAACAGGGCCTGAACACTGAAGCTTTCTTT.

The chain uses TRBV27 and TRBJ2-3; 9 nucleotides align to TRBD2. The V gene's germline CDR1 is MNHEY and CDR2 SMNVEV (reference sequence). The V and J ends lost 3 bases and 2 bases, in that order; junction bases with no gene match: 3. This CDR3 contains 15 residues. This CDR3 is CASSFLAGNTDTQYF. The DNA of the CDR3 is TGTGCCAGCAGTTTTCTAGCGGGGAACACAGATACGCAGTATTTT.

The gene calls are TRBV19 and TRBJ1-1; D not certain. The V end was cut by 5 bases, the J end by 2 bases, with 12 bases between. Germline V gene lookup returns CDR1 LNHDA and CDR2 SQIVND (reference sequence). The CDR3 is 14 residues long. CDR3 coding DNA: TGTGCCAGTAGTCCGGGGTCCATAAACACTGAAGCTTTCTTT. It codes for CASSPGSINTEAFF.

CDR3: CASNWGGEGPGNTIYF. The CDR3 DNA sequence: TGTGCCAGCAATTGGGGAGGGGAGGGGCCTGGAAACACCATATATTTT. The V and J genes are TRBV2 and TRBJ1-3; TRBD1 is a possible D gene (5 bases). CDR1 is SNHLY, CDR2 FYNNEI, per germline. Trimming pared 7 bases from V and 2 bases from J, leaving 18 bases between. CDR3 size: 16 residues.

The genes are TRBV28 and TRBJ2-3; the D gene is possibly TRBD2 (7 bases). The CDR3 has 16 amino acids. V was cut by 4 bases and J by 2 bases, with 16 bases left in between. Germline assignment: CDR1 MDHEN and CDR2 SYDVKM. The CDR3 region has the DNA TGTGCCAGCAGTTCCGCGGGGGCGGGGACCACAGATACGCAGTATTTT. Encoded protein: CASSSAGAGTTDTQYF. Based on the CDR3 plus reference TRBV28 and TRBJ2-3, the full variable domain is DVKVTQSSRYLVKRTGEKVFLECVQDMDHENMFWYRQDPGLGLRLIYFSYDVKMKEKGDIPEGYSVSREKKERFSLILESASTNQTSMYLCASSSAGAGTTDTQYFGPGTRLTVL.

This sequence joins TRBV4-2 and TRBJ2-7, with D unresolved. Trimming removed 0 bases from V and 5 bases from J, with 20 bases in between. Germline V gene sequence: CDR1 LGHNA, CDR2 YNFKEQ. This CDR3 is built from 17 residues. The CDR3 DNA reads TGTGCCAGCAGCCAAGAAAACTTCGGAGCGAACTTCCACGAGCAGTACTTC. The encoded protein is CASSQENFGANFHEQYF.

The V and J genes are TRBV28 and TRBJ1-5; maybe TRBD1 (6 bases). The CDR3 is 13 residues long. V was trimmed by 5 bases and J by 11 bases, leaving 16 bases between them. The germline V gene encodes CDR1 MDHEN and CDR2 SYDVKM. CDR3 sequence reads: CASSRTGSRAQHF. In nucleotides, the CDR3 is TGTGCCAGCAGTCGTACAGGGTCAAGGGCCCAGCATTTT.

The J gene is TRBJ2-3, the V gene TRBV9, with 9 bases that match TRBD1. J gave up 8 bases and V 4 bases, and 8 bases lay outside the gene matches. This CDR3 comprises 14 residues. Germline lookup yields CDR1 SGDLS and CDR2 YYNGEE. The DNA of the CDR3 is TGTGCCAGCAGCCCTCGGACAGGGGAGGGTACGCAGTATTTT. This encodes CASSPRTGEGTQYF. Full variable domain (missing parts from reference TRBV9 and TRBJ2-3): DSGVTQTPKHLITATGQRVTLRCSPRSGDLSVYWYQQSLDQGLQFLIQYYNGEERAKGNILERFSAQQFPDLHSELNLSSLELGDSALYFCASSPRTGEGTQYFGPGTRLTVL.

The table lists this clone with a few counts. This chain connects TRBV6-4 to TRBJ2-1, with 9 bases aligning to TRBD1. Germline CDR1 is MRHNA and CDR2 is SNTAGT. CDR3 length: 15 amino acids. Trimming removed 2 bases from V and 9 bases from J; junction bases left unmatched: 8. The DNA for the CDR3 is TGTGCCAGCAGTGACGAGACAGGGGGTTCATCTGAGCAGTTCTTC. Its protein product is CASSDETGGSSEQFF.

In this sample, this clone turned up a few times. The chain employs TRBV7-6 and TRBJ1-5, with 9 nucleotides matching TRBD1. With V trimmed by 6 bases and J by 8 bases, 8 bases remained unmatched. Germline loops: CDR1 SGHVS, CDR2 FNYEAQ. The CDR3 consists of 14 residues. The CDR3, as DNA: TGTGCCAGCAGTGTGGGACAGGGCGATGAGCCCCAGCATTTT. Translated, it gives CASSVGQGDEPQHF.

The rearrangement links TRBV4-2 to TRBJ2-2; 12 positions match TRBD2. Germline V lookup: CDR1 LGHNA, CDR2 YNFKEQ. The CDR3 is 15 amino acids. The trim removed 1 base at V and 7 bases at J, leaving 1 base unmatched. CDR3 DNA: TGTGCCAGCAGCCAAGCGACTAGCGGGAGCGGGGAGCTGTTTTTT. It yields the protein CASSQATSGSGELFF.

CDR3 sequence reads: CACIGITPTLNTIYF. CDR3 nucleotide sequence: TGTGCCTGCATCGGTATTACCCCCACCTTAAACACCATATATTTT. The chain is built from TRBV30 and TRBJ1-3; D is undetermined. CDR3 length: 15 residues. V was cut by 6 bases and J by 6 bases, with 21 bases left in between. CDR1 and CDR2 from the germline V gene are GTSNPN and SVGIG (reference sequence).

V gene TRBV7-9 combines with J gene TRBJ2-1; maybe TRBD1 (6 bases). V shed 2 bases and J shed 7 bases, with 12 bases lying between them. CDR3 length: 14 amino acids. Looked up from germline, CDR1 is SEHNR and CDR2 is FQNEAQ (reference sequence). CDR3: CASSLQGMRNEQFF. For the CDR3, the DNA is TGTGCCAGCAGCTTACAGGGGATGAGGAATGAGCAGTTCTTC.

In its sample, this clone was seen a few times. The chain recombines TRBV6-6 with TRBJ1-2; TRBD1 matches at 10 bases. The CDR3 length is 15 residues. The trim removed 2 bases at V and 10 bases at J, leaving 10 bases unmatched. Per germline, CDR1 MNHNY and CDR2 SVGAGI (reference sequence). CDR3 amino acids: CASSYRPGQGRFYTF. The CDR3 coding sequence is TGTGCCAGCAGTTACCGCCCGGGACAGGGGAGGTTCTACACCTTC.

V gene TRBV5-4 combines with J gene TRBJ2-7; the match to TRBD1 covers 8 bases. This CDR3 has 15 residues. After removal of 4 bases from V and 6 bases from J, the junction contained 12 bases not matched to a gene. Germline V CDR1 and CDR2: SGHNT, YYREEE (reference sequence). CDR3 in DNA: TGTGCCAGCAGCGTACGGACAGGGAGTGTGGGCGAGCAGTACTTC. The encoded protein is CASSVRTGSVGEQYF.

This chain joins TRBV29-1 and TRBJ2-5, with 8 bases aligning to TRBD2. V lost 7 bases, J lost 0 bases, and 16 bases stayed unmatched. Germline values: CDR1 SQVTM, CDR2 ANQGSEA. The CDR3 is 17 amino acids. The chain's CDR3 is CSASAGGPPFNQETQYF. The CDR3 DNA reads TGCAGCGCTTCGGCGGGGGGTCCTCCCTTTAACCAAGAGACCCAGTACTTC.

The chain joins TRBV25-1 to TRBJ1-4, with 11 bases that match TRBD1. The CDR3 runs to 18 residues. Germline V gene sequence: CDR1 MGHDK, CDR2 SYGVNS. Losses at the gene ends were 3 bases for V and 8 bases for J; bases not matched to a gene: 14. As DNA, the CDR3 is TGTGCCAGCAGTGAGAAATCGCCGTGGGGACAGGGGGTGGAAAAACTGTTTTTT. Protein product: CASSEKSPWGQGVEKLFF. Filled out from reference TRBV25-1 and TRBJ1-4, the complete variable domain reads EADIYQTPRYLVIGTGKKITLECSQTMGHDKMYWYQQDPGMELHLIHYSYGVNSTEKGDLSSESTVSRIRTEHFPLTLESARPSHTSQYLCASSEKSPWGQGVEKLFFGSGTQLSVL.

The chain links TRBV4-2 to TRBJ1-1, with unresolved D. The CDR3 sequence is 14 residues long. V lost 0 bases and J 3 bases, leaving 8 bases between the germline ends. The germline gives CDR1 LGHNA, CDR2 YNFKEQ. CDR3 DNA: TGTGCCAGCAGCCAAGAGAGTCGAGACACTGAAGCTTTCTTT. This gives the protein CASSQESRDTEAFF.